This T cell receptor (beta chain) emerged from a study of shared clonotypes between healthy human individuals. The sample holds a few counts of this clone. Its antigen is currently unknown. Germline CDR1 LNHDA, CDR2 SQIVND (reference sequence). The V end lost 4 bases, the J end lost 3 bases, and 7 bases lay between the germline ends. The CDR3 loop spans 13 amino acids. The method was immunoSEQ multiplex PCR; TCRdb's version includes in-frame clones alone and lacks a portion of them. The sample holds some 350,000 clones, under 80% seen once. General study points: Rarefaction revealed incomplete sorted-subset sequencing despite large depth. Compared with memory subsets, naive subsets generally had larger estimated richness.

This chain joins TRBV19 and TRBJ1-5; no reliable D call. The sequence came from a man aged 30 to 45 in good health. Sequenced: memory CD4+ T cells sorted from blood. The subset was: CD45RA-negative fraction. CDR3: CASSTRPNQPQHF. The CDR3 DNA is TGTGCCAGTAGTACCCGACCCAATCAGCCCCAGCATTTT.